Presented here are 31 T cell receptor beta chains from one specimen sequenced in a study of PD-L1 blockade in urothelial cancer. This table comes from immunoSEQ multiplex PCR, and its TCRdb copy is limited to in-frame clones, with some not included. This sample carries under 130,000 clones, 70% to 85% of them seen once, and the ten largest clones take 2.4%. The sample consisted of PBMCs, taken around atezolizumab (anti-PD-L1) treatment. The source is a man over 45 with urothelial cancer.

The chain combines TRBV2 with TRBJ2-7; D might be TRBD1 (5 bases). The germline CDR1 and CDR2 sequences are SNHLY and FYNNEI. The CDR3 extends over 16 amino acids. The V gene lost 6 bases and the J gene lost 4 bases, with 22 bases spanning the gap. CDR3 region: CASSEPKDKAAYEQYF. CDR3 nucleotide sequence: TGTGCCAGCAGCGAACCCAAGGACAAGGCCGCGTACGAGCAGTACTTC.

The chain carries TRBV6-5 and TRBJ2-1; 8 bases align to TRBD2. The junction had 5 bases not matched to a gene; V was cut back by 8 bases and J by 2 bases. Germline CDR1 is MNHEY and CDR2 is SVGAGI. CDR3 length equals 14 residues. CDR3 residues: CASGPGLAYNEQFF. The CDR3 bases are TGTGCCAGCGGACCGGGACTAGCCTACAATGAGCAGTTCTTC.

This rearrangement joins TRBV27 to TRBJ2-7, with 12 bases identical to TRBD1. Looked up from germline, CDR1 is MNHEY and CDR2 is SMNVEV (reference sequence). V dropped 5 bases and J dropped 9; count of bases not matched to a gene: 11. The CDR3 totals 15 residues. The CDR3 nucleotides read TGTGCCAGCAGTCCCGCCGGGACAGGGGGCGCAGGGCAGTACTTC. It translates to CASSPAGTGGAGQYF.

The rearrangement links TRBV6-4 to TRBJ2-2, with D maybe TRBD2 (6 bases). The CDR3 runs 15 residues. Trimming pared 2 bases from V and 5 bases from J, leaving 12 bases between. Germline V gene sequence: CDR1 MRHNA, CDR2 SNTAGT. The CDR3 DNA sequence: TGTGCCAGCAGTGACCGCGGGATGGGGACCGGGGAGCTGTTTTTT. Amino acid sequence: CASSDRGMGTGELFF.

The chain uses TRBV2 and TRBJ2-1; tentatively, D is TRBD2 (5 bases). Trimming shortened V by 6 bases and J by 6 bases, and 15 bases separated the two germline ends. The germline gives CDR1 SNHLY, CDR2 FYNNEI. There are 14 residues in the CDR3. The CDR3 here is CASSFRRRSNEQFF. In DNA, the CDR3 is TGTGCCAGCAGCTTCCGCCGGAGGTCCAATGAGCAGTTCTTC. The full variable domain, completed using reference TRBV2 and TRBJ2-1, is EPEVTQTPSHQVTQMGQEVILRCVPISNHLYFYWYRQILGQKVEFLVSFYNNEISEKSEIFDDQFSVERPDGSNFTLKIRSTKLEDSAMYFCASSFRRRSNEQFFGPGTRLTVL.

J is TRBJ2-1 and V is TRBV5-1; TRBD1 matches 11 bases. The CDR3 consists of 14 residues. Trimming at V came to 3 bases and at J to 6 bases, leaving 2 bases not matched to a gene. The germline gives CDR1 SGHRS, CDR2 YFSETQ. The DNA for the CDR3 is TGCGCCAGCAGCTATGGGACAGGGGGCAATGAGCAGTTCTTC. Translating gives CASSYGTGGNEQFF.

The chain employs TRBV30 and TRBJ1-2; D remains unclear. V dropped 0 bases and J dropped 5 bases, with 7 bases sitting between them. The CDR3 spans 12 residues. Germline CDR1 GTSNPN, CDR2 SVGIG (reference sequence). The CDR3: CAWSVAYYGYTF. The DNA of the CDR3 is TGTGCCTGGAGTGTAGCTTATTATGGCTACACCTTC.

The chain uses TRBV28 and TRBJ1-1; D perhaps matches TRBD1 (6 bases). Germline CDR1 MDHEN, CDR2 SYDVKM. The CDR3 consists of 15 residues. V was trimmed by 7 bases and J by 0 bases, leaving 15 bases between them. CDR3 sequence: CASTEGGALNTEAFF. Here the CDR3 DNA reads TGTGCCAGCACCGAGGGGGGGGCCCTGAACACTGAAGCTTTCTTT.

Note on this clone: The identical CDR3 is also encoded by other nucleotide sequences in the sample. This chain links TRBV30 with TRBJ1-5; TRBD1 is a possible D gene (5 bases). The CDR3 has 13 residues. CDR1 and CDR2 from the germline V gene are GTSNPN and SVGIG (reference sequence). V was cut by 5 bases and J by 4 bases, with 12 bases left in between. CDR3 in amino acids: CAWSGGGNQPQHF. CDR3 sequence (DNA): TGTGCCTGGTCGGGTGGGGGGAATCAGCCCCAGCATTTT. The variable domain in full, completed from reference TRBV30 and TRBJ1-5, reads SQTIHQWPATLVQPVGSPLSLECTVEGTSNPNLYWYRQAAGRGLQLLFYSVGIGQISSEVPQNLSASRPQDRQFILSSKKLLLSDSGFYLCAWSGGGNQPQHFGDGTRLSIL.

The chain combines TRBV9 with TRBJ2-3; D possibly corresponds to TRBD2 (6 bases). Deletions cut 1 base from V and 0 bases from J, with 9 bases between. CDR1 is SGDLS and CDR2 is YYNGEE in the germline V gene. The CDR3 is 15 amino acids. CDR3 residues: CASSVSGTSTDTQYF. Here the CDR3 DNA reads TGTGCCAGCAGCGTAAGTGGGACTAGCACAGATACGCAGTATTTT. Drawing the rest from reference TRBV9 and TRBJ2-3, the complete variable domain is DSGVTQTPKHLITATGQRVTLRCSPRSGDLSVYWYQQSLDQGLQFLIQYYNGEERAKGNILERFSAQQFPDLHSELNLSSLELGDSALYFCASSVSGTSTDTQYFGPGTRLTVL.

V usage is TRBV19 and J usage is TRBJ2-3; perhaps TRBD2 as D (7 bases). CDR1 is LNHDA and CDR2 is SQIVND in the germline V gene (reference sequence). V was shortened by 4 bases and J by 3 bases, with 17 bases between the two germline ends. CDR3 length: 16 amino acids. Here the CDR3 DNA reads TGTGCCAGTAGTACAGAACGGGGGGCGTATACAGATACGCAGTATTTT. Amino acids: CASSTERGAYTDTQYF.

This chain joins TRBV29-1 and TRBJ1-2; 12 bases are a match to TRBD1. From germline, CDR1 is SQVTM and CDR2 ANQGSEA. J gave up 2 bases and V 6 bases, and 4 bases lay outside the gene matches. The CDR3 consists of 14 residues. Here the CDR3 DNA reads TGCAGCGTATCCGGGACAGGGGGCAACTATGGCTACACCTTC. Translation gives CSVSGTGGNYGYTF.

The chain joins TRBV11-3 to TRBJ2-3, with TRBD2 matching over 12 bases. The CDR3 loop spans 19 amino acids. The germline gives CDR1 SGHNT, CDR2 YENEEA. V was pared by 2 bases and J by 5 bases, with 14 bases of the junction left unmatched. CDR3 nucleotides: TGTGCCAGCAGCTTAAAGGGCCTAGCGGGAGGGCCGGTAGGAGATACGCAGTATTTT. Its protein product is CASSLKGLAGGPVGDTQYF. Combining the CDR3 with reference TRBV11-3 and TRBJ2-3 gives the whole variable domain EAGVVQSPRYKIIEKKQPVAFWCNPISGHNTLYWYLQNLGQGPELLIRYENEEAVDDSQLPKDRFSAERLKGVDSTLKIQPAELGDSAVYLCASSLKGLAGGPVGDTQYFGPGTRLTVL.

The V call is TRBV7-9, the J call TRBJ2-5; 7 bases are shared with TRBD1. Germline CDR1 and CDR2: SEHNR and FQNEAQ (reference sequence). The length of the CDR3 is 16 residues. The V segment lost 4 bases and the J segment 2 bases; nucleotides outside the gene matches: 10. The DNA of the CDR3 is TGTGCCAGCAGCTGGGGGACCCAGACAGGGCAAGAGACCCAGTACTTC. This gives the protein CASSWGTQTGQETQYF.

The genes are TRBV20-1 and TRBJ2-7; no clear D gene. The CDR3 totals 11 residues. Trimming removed 3 bases from V and 6 bases from J, with 9 bases in between. Germline CDR1 and CDR2: DFQATT and SNEGSKA (reference sequence). The CDR3 nucleotides are TGCAGTGCTAGTCCCCCGCGCGAGCAGTACTTC. Its translation is CSASPPREQYF.

The chain links TRBV2 to TRBJ2-5, with D possibly being TRBD2 (6 bases). Trimming stripped 0 bases from V and 6 bases from J, with 11 bases between. Germline lookup yields CDR1 SNHLY and CDR2 FYNNEI. The CDR3 runs 14 residues. CDR3 bases: TGTGCCAGCAGTGAAGCGGTGGGAGGAAAGACCCAGTACTTC. Translation gives CASSEAVGGKTQYF.

The V call is TRBV6-1, the J call TRBJ1-6; no definite D call. V lost 6 bases to trimming and J lost 8 bases, with 11 bases between them. The CDR3 runs 13 residues. Per germline, CDR1 MNHNS and CDR2 SASEGT. CDR3: CASRVQSHSPLHF. The CDR3 nucleotides read TGTGCCAGCAGGGTACAGAGCCATTCACCCCTCCACTTT.

CDR3 region: CASMDTFGEQYF. The CDR3 nucleotides are TGTGCCAGCATGGACACTTTCGGGGAGCAGTACTTC. The chain is built from TRBV25-1 and TRBJ2-7, with a possible D match to TRBD1 (5 bases). The V end lost 7 bases, the J end lost 7 bases, and 14 bases lay between the germline ends. From germline, CDR1 is MGHDK and CDR2 SYGVNS. The CDR3 is 12 residues long.

The chain recombines TRBV19 with TRBJ2-7; 15 bases align to TRBD2. V dropped 5 bases and J dropped 2; count of bases not matched to a gene: 13. The CDR3 totals 19 residues. Germline CDR1 is LNHDA and CDR2 is SQIVND (reference sequence). CDR3 sequence (DNA): TGTGCCAGTAGTCCCCTCCCCACAGGACTAGCGGGAGGGCCCTACGAGCAGTACTTC. Translation gives CASSPLPTGLAGGPYEQYF.

V is TRBV30 and J is TRBJ2-1; D may be TRBD2 (6 bases). The germline CDR1 and CDR2 sequences are GTSNPN and SVGIG (reference sequence). V dropped 8 bases and J dropped 4 bases, with 12 bases sitting between them. The CDR3 runs to 12 residues. The CDR3: CAGNGGYNEQFF. The CDR3 DNA follows: TGTGCCGGGAACGGAGGGTACAATGAGCAGTTCTTC. Full variable domain (outside the CDR3, taken from reference TRBV30 and TRBJ2-1): SQTIHQWPATLVQPVGSPLSLECTVEGTSNPNLYWYRQAAGRGLQLLFYSVGIGQISSEVPQNLSASRPQDRQFILSSKKLLLSDSGFYLCAGNGGYNEQFFGPGTRLTVL.

Comments on this clone: One end of the junction is discordant with germline, which a read error may explain. The rearrangement uses TRBV4-1 and TRBJ2-1; 9 nucleotides match TRBD1. Germline V lookup: CDR1 MGHRA, CDR2 YSYEKL. There are 17 residues in the CDR3. CDR3 DNA: TGCGCCAGCAGTCAAGACTCAGGGACAGGGTACTACAATGAGCAGTTCTTC. Translation: CASSQDSGTGYYNEQFF.

The chain uses TRBV27 and TRBJ2-1; 12 nucleotides match TRBD1. CDR3 size: 15 residues. The germline gives CDR1 MNHEY, CDR2 SMNVEV (reference sequence). The J segment lost 7 bases and the V segment lost 6 bases, leaving 7 bases of the junction unmatched. This chain's CDR3 is CASRTGTGGWNEQFF. As DNA, the CDR3 is TGTGCCAGCAGAACCGGGACAGGGGGCTGGAATGAGCAGTTCTTC.

The chain has TRBV19 and TRBJ1-5; 11 bases map to TRBD1. V dropped 9 bases and J dropped 6; count of bases not matched to a gene: 4. In germline, CDR1 is LNHDA, CDR2 SQIVND (reference sequence). This CDR3 contains 13 residues. The CDR3 DNA reads as TGTGCCAGCCGGACAGGGGGCCTTCAGCCCCAGCATTTT. Protein: CASRTGGLQPQHF.

The rearrangement links TRBV5-6 to TRBJ2-5; TRBD1 matches at 9 bases. V trimming: 4 bases; J trimming: 4 bases; junction bases outside the gene matches: 8. The CDR3 runs 15 residues. CDR1 SGHDT and CDR2 YYEEEE come from the germline V gene. In DNA, the CDR3 is TGTGCCAGCAGCATCCGAACAGGGGGCCCAGAGACCCAGTACTTC. It is translated as CASSIRTGGPETQYF.

This chain connects TRBV29-1 to TRBJ2-4; perhaps TRBD2 as D (6 bases). Looked up from germline, CDR1 is SQVTM and CDR2 is ANQGSEA. V was cut by 3 bases and J by 8 bases, with 20 bases left in between. This CDR3 has 15 residues. CDR3 protein: CSVERRDAPIDIQYF. The CDR3 nucleotides are TGCAGCGTTGAGAGGAGGGACGCCCCGATCGACATTCAGTACTTC.

The V call is TRBV25-1, the J call TRBJ2-2; 12 nucleotides agree with TRBD1. Germline V gene sequence: CDR1 MGHDK, CDR2 SYGVNS. Trimming removed 1 base from V and 6 bases from J; junction bases left unmatched: 3. The CDR3 runs to 16 residues. CDR3 coding DNA: TGTGCCAGCAGTGAATTGGGGACAGGGGGCCCCGGGGAGCTGTTTTTT. Its protein product is CASSELGTGGPGELFF.

This chain connects TRBV7-3 to TRBJ2-2; 7 bases line up with TRBD2. Germline V CDR1 and CDR2: SGHTA, FQGTGA. V lost 3 bases to trimming and J lost 3 bases; unmatched junction nucleotides: 22. This CDR3 region has 21 residues. This CDR3 reads CASSLRPKLTWREQDTGELFF. Written as DNA, the CDR3 is TGTGCCAGCAGCTTGCGGCCGAAACTTACGTGGCGGGAGCAGGACACCGGGGAGCTGTTTTTT.

This clone has more than one count but fewer than ten. The J gene is TRBJ2-1, the V gene TRBV19, with 9 bases fitting TRBD2. Germline assignment: CDR1 LNHDA and CDR2 SQIVND (reference sequence). The CDR3 is 15 amino acids. With V trimmed by 6 bases and J by 5 bases, 8 bases remained unmatched. The CDR3 nucleotides read TGTGCCAGTAGAAGTAGCGGGAGCCAAAACAATGAGCAGTTCTTC. Its translation: CASRSSGSQNNEQFF.

The CDR3 nucleotides are TGTGCCAGCAGTTTGTCCAGCCAGGCCTACGAGCAGTACTTC. Translation: CASSLSSQAYEQYF. The chain joins TRBV27 to TRBJ2-7, with D hard to call. The CDR3 extends over 14 amino acids. With 3 bases removed from V and 2 bases from J, the gap between germline ends came to 11 bases. CDR1 and CDR2 (germline): MNHEY, SMNVEV (reference sequence).

The chain is built from TRBV27 and TRBJ2-7, with a tentative D call TRBD2 (6 bases). Germline V lookup: CDR1 MNHEY, CDR2 SMNVEV (reference sequence). Trimming removed 4 bases from V and 7 bases from J, with 17 bases in between. The CDR3 spans 14 residues. CDR3 sequence (DNA): TGTGCCAGCAGTTCTGTAGCGGACCCCTGGGAGCAGTACTTC. Translation: CASSSVADPWEQYF.

This clone was observed once. At the DNA level, this CDR3 is encoded by other sequences in the same sample as well. The V call is TRBV18, the J call TRBJ1-5; 7 bases match TRBD1. V was clipped by 1 base and J by 2 bases; unmatched bases: 2. Germline V gene data show CDR1 as KGHSH and CDR2 as LQKENI. The CDR3 runs to 15 residues. Here the CDR3 reads CASSPQGQGNQPQHF. CDR3 coding DNA: TGTGCCAGCTCACCACAAGGACAGGGCAATCAGCCCCAGCATTTT.